A single sample gave rise to the 31 T cell receptor beta chains below, sequenced in a study of radiotherapy plus CTLA-4 blockade in lung cancer listed by TCRdb under 2018. The library was made by the immunoSEQ multiplex PCR assay. The table was pulled from immuneACCESS by TCRdb, which kept in-frame rearrangements only. Such tables lose some clones; where checked, under half of the loss comes from unresolved V genes, and the rest has no known cause. The sample records about 51,000 clones, around 79% of which are singletons. Of the sample, around 8.8% is held by the ten largest clones. The sample consisted of peripheral blood, taken from a patient treated with radiotherapy plus ipilimumab. The origin of the receptors is a human donor with non-small cell lung cancer who had a complete response to radiotherapy plus ipilimumab.

V is TRBV6-1 and J is TRBJ1-2; a possible D gene is TRBD1 (6 bases). The V end was cut by 7 bases, the J end by 3 bases, with 18 bases between. The germline CDR1 and CDR2 sequences are MNHNS and SASEGT. CDR3 length: 15 amino acids. CDR3 DNA: TGTGCCAGCAACTTAGAGGGGGGGCGCGACTATGGCTACACCTTC. Translating gives CASNLEGGRDYGYTF.

As concerns this clone: A junction end diverges from the germline sequence, so it may reflect a read error. This sample also contains other DNA sequences that code for the same CDR3. J is TRBJ1-6 and V is TRBV5-1; a possible D gene is TRBD1 (6 bases). This CDR3 is built from 15 residues. The V gene's germline CDR1 is SGHRS and CDR2 YFSETQ. CDR3 loop: CASSRQVVPDSPLHF. CDR3 in DNA: TGCGCCAGCAGCAGACAGGTCGTCCCGGATTCCCCCCTCCACTTT.

The genes are TRBV4-1 and TRBJ2-3; 7 bases map to TRBD1. CDR3 size: 14 residues. With V trimmed by 4 bases and J by 8 bases, 9 bases remained unmatched. The germline V gene has CDR1 MGHRA and CDR2 YSYEKL. The CDR3 DNA is TGCGCCAGCAGCCCCTTGGGACAGCTTGCTACGCAGTATTTT. Protein product: CASSPLGQLATQYF.

CDR3 in DNA: TGTGCCAGTAGTATAGTACAGGGGCAAAACTATGGCTACACCTTC. Its protein is CASSIVQGQNYGYTF. The chain carries TRBV19 and TRBJ1-2, with TRBD1 identical over 7 bases. The CDR3 runs 15 residues. Germline CDR1 LNHDA, CDR2 SQIVND (reference sequence). V gave up 1 base and J gave up 2 bases; unmatched junction bases: 4. Full variable domain (outside the CDR3, taken from reference TRBV19 and TRBJ1-2): DGGITQSPKYLFRKEGQNVTLSCEQNLNHDAMYWYRQDPGQGLRLIYYSQIVNDFQKGDIAEGYSVSREKKESFPLTVTSAQKNPTAFYLCASSIVQGQNYGYTFGSGTRLTVV.

The CDR3 DNA is TGTGCCAGCAGCTTAGTCCAGGCCTTGCCCCTCCACTTT. This encodes CASSLVQALPLHF. The chain recombines TRBV7-8 with TRBJ1-6; D is uncertain. Looked up from germline, CDR1 is SGHVS and CDR2 is FQNEAQ. The CDR3 covers 13 residues. The V gene lost 1 base and the J gene lost 13 bases, with 11 bases spanning the gap.

The chain couples TRBV10-2 to TRBJ1-2; tentative D call: TRBD1 (6 bases). V was trimmed by 6 bases and J by 7 bases, leaving 9 bases between them. The length of the CDR3 is 11 residues. The V gene's germline CDR1 is WSHSY and CDR2 SAAADI. Written as DNA, the CDR3 is TGCGCCAGCAGAGGGACATCTGGCTACACCTTC. Protein product: CASRGTSGYTF.

The V and J genes are TRBV12-5 and TRBJ2-2; 8 bases map to TRBD1. The V gene's germline CDR1 is LGHNT and CDR2 FRNRAP. This CDR3 has 16 amino acids. With V trimmed by 5 bases and J by 3 bases, 8 bases remained unmatched. The CDR3 DNA follows: TGTGCTAGTGGTCCCGGACAGGGTAGTCACACCGGGGAGCTGTTTTTT. Translating gives CASGPGQGSHTGELFF.

This clone was recorded only once. The chain joins TRBV7-2 to TRBJ1-6; TRBD1 aligns across 8 bases. The V segment lost 5 bases and the J segment 9 bases; nucleotides outside the gene matches: 9. The CDR3 contains 15 residues. Germline-derived CDR1 and CDR2 are SGHTA and FQGNSA. The CDR3 region is CASSQDRVGVSPLHF. The CDR3 DNA reads TGTGCCAGCAGCCAGGACAGGGTTGGTGTTTCACCCCTCCACTTT.

In its sample, this clone was seen a few times. The genes are TRBV30 and TRBJ2-2; 7 bases align to TRBD2. CDR1 is GTSNPN and CDR2 is SVGIG in the germline V gene (reference sequence). The CDR3 sequence is 15 residues long. This chain's CDR3 is CALGVGGGTTGELFF. The CDR3 DNA follows: TGTGCTCTCGGGGTGGGGGGGGGTACCACCGGGGAGCTGTTTTTT.

In this sample, this clone turned up a few times. The chain employs TRBV7-2 and TRBJ1-5, with D perhaps TRBD1 (6 bases). The CDR3 contains 13 residues. Germline CDR1 and CDR2: SGHTA and FQGNSA. Trimming took 6 bases from V and 7 from J, leaving 13 bases between them. Here the CDR3 reads CASRKQQGQPQHF. The CDR3 DNA reads TGTGCCAGCAGAAAACAACAGGGACAGCCCCAGCATTTT.

The chain has TRBV23-1 and TRBJ2-7; a possible D gene is TRBD1 (6 bases). TRBV23-1 carries the ORF label, with uncertain function. The V end was cut by 2 bases, the J end by 4 bases, with 6 bases between. The CDR3 is 12 residues long. Here the CDR3 DNA reads TGCGCCAGCAGTCAAACAGGGTACGAGCAGTACTTC. Amino acid sequence: CASSQTGYEQYF.

This clone has a handful of counts. This rearrangement joins TRBV7-7 to TRBJ2-3; perhaps TRBD1 as D (6 bases). Germline V lookup: CDR1 SSHAT, CDR2 FNYEAQ (reference sequence). This CDR3 is 14 amino acids long. The CDR3 DNA reads TGTGCTAGCGCAACAGGGCCTAGCACAGATACGCAGTATTTT. Residues: CASATGPSTDTQYF.

Comments on this clone: The junction shows a germline mismatch at one end, possibly a read error. The chain employs TRBV7-7 and TRBJ1-4; D gene uncertain. Germline CDR1 SSHAT, CDR2 FNYEAQ (reference sequence). This CDR3 comprises 15 residues. The CDR3: CASSLPRYFRVKLFF. In DNA, the CDR3 is TGTGCTAGCAGCTTACCCCGTTACTTTCGGGTAAAACTGTTTTTT.

The chain employs TRBV6-1 and TRBJ1-5; D not certain. The V end lost 6 bases, the J end lost 0 bases, and 12 bases lay between the germline ends. Germline V gene lookup returns CDR1 MNHNS and CDR2 SASEGT. CDR3 size: 15 residues. The CDR3 reads CASSLRVDSNQPQHF. The DNA of the CDR3 is TGTGCCAGCAGCCTCCGGGTGGATAGCAATCAGCCCCAGCATTTT.

The chain recombines TRBV7-8 with TRBJ1-4; 7 nucleotides line up with TRBD1. V trimming: 6 bases; J trimming: 12 bases; junction bases outside the gene matches: 13. This CDR3 comprises 14 residues. Per germline, CDR1 SGHVS and CDR2 FQNEAQ. CDR3 amino acids: CASRRQGNVEELFF. The CDR3 nucleotides read TGTGCCAGCAGAAGACAGGGCAACGTGGAGGAACTGTTTTTT.

This clone was seen just once. The gene calls are TRBV6-1 and TRBJ2-2; no reliable D call. The length of the CDR3 is 11 residues. CDR1 and CDR2 (germline): MNHNS, SASEGT. Trimming took off 7 bases at V and 4 bases at J, with 4 bases between the two ends. The CDR3 reads CASTRTGELFF. Here the CDR3 DNA reads TGTGCCAGCACCCGCACCGGGGAGCTGTTTTTT.

The chain carries TRBV11-2 and TRBJ1-4; D gene ambiguous. The germline gives CDR1 SGHAT, CDR2 FQNNGV. V was shortened by 1 base and J by 6 bases, with 15 bases between the two germline ends. The CDR3 is made up of 16 amino acids. DNA of the CDR3: TGTGCCAGCAGCTTAGCTGGGGTAGGGAGTCATGAAAAACTGTTTTTT. This encodes CASSLAGVGSHEKLFF.

The V and J genes are TRBV7-9 and TRBJ2-3; 9 bases map to TRBD2. The CDR3 has 16 residues. Germline loops: CDR1 SEHNR, CDR2 FQNEAQ (reference sequence). The ends lost 4 bases at V and 6 bases at J; junction bases unmatched: 11. The CDR3 coding sequence is TGTGCCAGCAGCTCCCTCGGGCGGGGGGGAGGGGATACGCAGTATTTT. Amino acid sequence: CASSSLGRGGGDTQYF.

V and J are TRBV6-5 and TRBJ1-2; maybe TRBD1 (5 bases). With 2 bases removed from V and 6 bases from J, the gap between germline ends came to 13 bases. CDR1 MNHEY and CDR2 SVGAGI come from the germline V gene. The CDR3 runs to 14 residues. The CDR3 reads CASSYDREGNGYTF. In nucleotides, the CDR3 is TGTGCCAGCAGTTACGACCGGGAGGGGAATGGCTACACCTTC.

This clone was recorded only once. V usage is TRBV9 and J usage is TRBJ1-4; possibly TRBD1 for D (5 bases). The germline CDR1 and CDR2 sequences are SGDLS and YYNGEE. V was cut by 0 bases and J by 8 bases, with 11 bases left in between. There are 14 residues in the CDR3. The CDR3 sequence: CASSVDQGWEKLFF. The DNA for the CDR3 is TGTGCCAGCAGCGTAGACCAGGGCTGGGAAAAACTGTTTTTT. The full variable domain, with the rest looked up from reference TRBV9 and TRBJ1-4, is DSGVTQTPKHLITATGQRVTLRCSPRSGDLSVYWYQQSLDQGLQFLIQYYNGEERAKGNILERFSAQQFPDLHSELNLSSLELGDSALYFCASSVDQGWEKLFFGSGTQLSVL.

In this sample, this clone turned up a few times. The chain recombines TRBV25-1 with TRBJ2-5, with 9 positions matching TRBD1. In germline, CDR1 is MGHDK, CDR2 SYGVNS. Germline trimming cut 1 base from V and 5 bases from J; bases unmatched to any gene: 8. This CDR3 spans 16 amino acids. This chain's CDR3 is CASSELTGGGRETQYF. In nucleotides, the CDR3 is TGTGCCAGCAGTGAATTGACAGGGGGTGGGCGGGAGACCCAGTACTTC.

This chain joins TRBV18 and TRBJ2-5, with 7 bases aligning to TRBD1. The V segment lost 4 bases and the J segment 5 bases; nucleotides outside the gene matches: 4. Germline CDR1 reads KGHSH; CDR2 reads LQKENI. The CDR3 totals 13 residues. CDR3 nucleotides: TGTGCCAGCTCACTGGGGACAGCGGAGACCCAGTACTTC. Protein: CASSLGTAETQYF.

The J gene is TRBJ1-4, the V gene TRBV30; maybe TRBD1 (5 bases). V lost 8 bases to trimming and J lost 7 bases, with 14 bases between them. The V gene's germline CDR1 is GTSNPN and CDR2 SVGIG (reference sequence). The CDR3 length is 12 residues. DNA for the CDR3: TGTGCCGCTGACAGCCCGGGTGAAAAACTGTTTTTT. This sequence encodes CAADSPGEKLFF.

The rearrangement uses TRBV5-4 and TRBJ2-6, with 11 bases lining up with TRBD1. Germline CDR1 is SGHNT and CDR2 is YYREEE (reference sequence). The CDR3 spans 18 residues. Germline trimming cut 4 bases from V and 4 bases from J; bases unmatched to any gene: 10. CDR3 residues: CASSTYGQGARGANVLTF. In DNA form, the CDR3 reads TGTGCCAGCAGCACCTACGGACAGGGGGCTCGCGGGGCCAACGTCCTGACTTTC.

The chain recombines TRBV18 with TRBJ2-3; D remains ambiguous. Trimming took 2 bases from V and 2 from J, leaving 2 bases between them. The CDR3 is 12 amino acids. CDR1 and CDR2 from the germline V gene are KGHSH and LQKENI. The CDR3 nucleotides are TGTGCCAGCTCACCATACACAGATACGCAGTATTTT. Translation gives CASSPYTDTQYF. The full variable domain, rest sourced from reference TRBV18 and TRBJ2-3, is NAGVMQNPRHLVRRRGQEARLRCSPMKGHSHVYWYRQLPEEGLKFMVYLQKENIIDESGMPKERFSAEFPKEGPSILRIQQVVRGDSAAYFCASSPYTDTQYFGPGTRLTVL.

The V gene is TRBV7-9, the J gene TRBJ1-2; D may be TRBD1 (6 bases). V was shortened by 3 bases and J by 8 bases, with 13 bases between the two germline ends. The CDR3 has 13 amino acids. CDR1 and CDR2 from the germline V gene are SEHNR and FQNEAQ (reference sequence). CDR3 bases: TGTGCCAGCAGCTTTATAGGACAGATAGGCTACACCTTC. Protein product: CASSFIGQIGYTF.

The chain uses TRBV5-8 and TRBJ2-2; 8 bases agree with TRBD2. V trimming: 4 bases; J trimming: 4 bases; junction bases outside the gene matches: 6. The CDR3 is made up of 15 amino acids. Germline V gene data show CDR1 as SGHTS and CDR2 as YDEGEE. The CDR3 DNA reads TGTGCCAGCAGCCGCGCGGGGGGCAGCACCGGGGAGCTGTTTTTT. Translated, it gives CASSRAGGSTGELFF.

The chain is built from TRBV29-1 and TRBJ2-5; D uncertain. CDR3 length: 10 residues. The germline V and J ends were trimmed by 5 bases and 4 bases, with 5 bases remaining between them. From germline, CDR1 is SQVTM and CDR2 ANQGSEA. The CDR3 is CSVSRETQYF. The CDR3 DNA is TGCAGCGTTAGTAGAGAGACCCAGTACTTC.

This chain uses TRBV6-1 with TRBJ2-7, with 9 bases that match TRBD1. With V trimmed by 2 bases and J by 3 bases, 8 bases remained unmatched. The V gene's germline CDR1 is MNHNS and CDR2 SASEGT. The CDR3 length is 16 residues. The CDR3 bases are TGTGCCAGCAGTGAACCCTGGACAGGGGCAAGCTACGAGCAGTACTTC. It codes for CASSEPWTGASYEQYF.

V is TRBV7-9 and J is TRBJ1-1; 7 bases line up with TRBD1. After removal of 5 bases from V and 1 base from J, the junction contained 4 bases not matched to a gene. The germline V gene encodes CDR1 SEHNR and CDR2 FQNEAQ (reference sequence). The CDR3 extends over 14 amino acids. CDR3 sequence (DNA): TGTGCCAGCAGCGCTGGGACAGAGAACACTGAAGCTTTCTTT. Its protein is CASSAGTENTEAFF.

This clone appeared a few times. The rearrangement uses TRBV16 and TRBJ1-2; D is unclear. In germline, CDR1 is KGHSY, CDR2 FQNENV. The V and J ends lost 0 bases and 6 bases respectively, with 14 bases between them. CDR3 length equals 15 residues. The CDR3 protein is CASSQSMGALDGYTF. For the CDR3, the DNA is TGTGCCAGCAGCCAATCGATGGGAGCTTTGGATGGCTACACCTTC.